These 9 T cell receptor beta chains were sequenced from one sample in a study of OX40 agonist ivuxolimab in advanced cancers. Assay used: immunoSEQ multiplex PCR; TCRdb lists only in-frame clones, some missing. The table has approximately 66,000 clones, approximately 92% seen once. The sample here was CD4+ or CD8+ T cells sorted from blood, taken in a trial of the OX40 agonist ivuxolimab. The receptor set was obtained from an adult with an advanced solid tumor such as melanoma, head and neck, liver or kidney cancer.

This chain links TRBV19 with TRBJ2-7, with 7 nucleotides matching TRBD2. The length of the CDR3 is 14 residues. Trimming took 3 bases from V and 5 from J; bases not matched to a gene: 7. Per the germline V gene, CDR1 is LNHDA and CDR2 is SQIVND (reference sequence). For the CDR3, the DNA is TGTGCCAGTAGTATTATCAGCGGGACCCACGAGCAGTACTTC. This gives the protein CASSIISGTHEQYF.

The chain links TRBV5-4 to TRBJ2-1; TRBD2 aligns across 7 bases. The CDR3 extends over 15 amino acids. CDR1 and CDR2 from the germline V gene are SGHNT and YYREEE (reference sequence). Losses at the gene ends were 1 base for V and 5 bases for J; bases not matched to a gene: 6. The CDR3 sequence is CASSLSGIIHNEQFF. In DNA, the CDR3 is TGTGCCAGCAGCTTGAGCGGGATAATCCACAATGAGCAGTTCTTC.

The chain carries TRBV21-1 and TRBJ2-7; TRBD1, the table's D call, lacks a check against the DNA. TRBV21-1 is a recognized pseudogene. The CDR3 has 15 amino acids. For the CDR3, the DNA is TGTGCCAGCAGCAAAGAACAGCCTGGTGAGAAGGAGCAGTACTTC. Translation gives CASSKEQPGEKEQYF.

This chain connects TRBV7-9 to TRBJ2-7; no reliable D call. This CDR3 comprises 14 residues. Germline assignment: CDR1 SEHNR and CDR2 FQNEAQ (reference sequence). Trimming pared 4 bases from V and 5 bases from J, leaving 15 bases between. CDR3 in amino acids: CASSSVVGSHEQYF. CDR3 bases: TGTGCCAGCAGCTCCGTGGTTGGGTCTCACGAGCAGTACTTC.

V usage is TRBV6-5 and J usage is TRBJ1-2; D is ambiguous. This CDR3 spans 13 amino acids. CDR1 is MNHEY, CDR2 SVGAGI, per germline. V lost 0 bases to trimming and J lost 2 bases, with 4 bases between them. The CDR3 nucleotides read TGTGCCAGCAGTTACTCGGGAAACTATGGCTACACCTTC. Protein sequence: CASSYSGNYGYTF.

This clone came up a few times. V is TRBV6-5 and J is TRBJ1-1, with TRBD1 identical over 7 bases. Germline trimming cut 7 bases from V and 5 bases from J; bases unmatched to any gene: 13. Germline V CDR1 and CDR2: MNHEY, SVGAGI. This CDR3 has 15 residues. The CDR3 sequence: CASIPRGAGGTEAFF. The CDR3 region has the DNA TGTGCCAGCATCCCCAGGGGCGCAGGGGGGACTGAAGCTTTCTTT.

The chain carries TRBV6-6 and TRBJ2-7; 7 positions agree with TRBD2. The CDR3 has 15 amino acids. Germline V gives CDR1 MNHNY, CDR2 SVGAGI (reference sequence). Trimming at V came to 0 bases and at J to 0 bases, leaving 2 bases not matched to a gene. The DNA of the CDR3 is TGTGCCAGCAGTTACTCGGCTAGCGGCTCCTACGAGCAGTACTTC. This translates into CASSYSASGSYEQYF.

The gene calls are TRBV27 and TRBJ2-1; 9 positions match TRBD2. Germline CDR1 reads MNHEY; CDR2 reads SMNVEV (reference sequence). V lost 3 bases to trimming and J lost 4 bases; unmatched junction nucleotides: 4. This CDR3 spans 15 amino acids. The CDR3 DNA reads TGTGCCAGCAGTTTCGGACTAGCGAATTACAATGAGCAGTTCTTC. Residues: CASSFGLANYNEQFF.

The rearrangement links TRBV29-1 to TRBJ2-1; 8 bases agree with TRBD2. Per germline, CDR1 SQVTM and CDR2 ANQGSEA. The CDR3 has 14 amino acids. After removal of 4 bases from V and 1 base from J, the junction contained 3 bases not matched to a gene. DNA for the CDR3: TGCAGCGTTGGGGGACTAGGATCCTACAATGAGCAGTTCTTC. Residues: CSVGGLGSYNEQFF.